A single sample is the source of the 6 T cell receptor beta chains below, sequenced in a study of shared clonotypes between healthy human individuals. Sequencing was performed with immunoSEQ multiplex PCR; in TCRdb, only in-frame clones are kept and a portion is missing. Seen here are around 990,000 clones, approximately 77% observed once, and the top ten hold over 0.8%. The specimen was memory CD4+ T cells from PBMCs. Described subset: CD45RA-negative fraction. Receptors were obtained from a man aged 18 to 35 in good health. Some clones in this sample may be carry-over from other donors' samples.

This clone was picked up a small number of times. The chain combines TRBV11-2 with TRBJ2-1, with D possibly being TRBD2 (6 bases). V was shortened by 1 base and J by 10 bases, with 14 bases between the two germline ends. CDR3 size: 14 residues. Germline V gene lookup returns CDR1 SGHAT and CDR2 FQNNGV. The chain's CDR3 is CASSLVGRAGEQFF. The CDR3 nucleotides are TGTGCCAGCAGCTTAGTGGGCCGGGCGGGGGAGCAGTTCTTC.

The chain employs TRBV27 and TRBJ2-5, with unresolved D. CDR3 length: 14 residues. Trimming shortened V by 0 bases and J by 4 bases, and 9 bases separated the two germline ends. Germline V gives CDR1 MNHEY, CDR2 SMNVEV (reference sequence). CDR3 region: CASSLSRVGETQYF. The CDR3 nucleotides read TGTGCCAGCAGTTTATCACGGGTCGGAGAGACCCAGTACTTC.

This clone has more than one count but fewer than ten. CDR3 in amino acids: CASGEAGEAGEQFF. Here the CDR3 DNA reads TGTGCCTCTGGGGAGGCGGGAGAGGCGGGGGAGCAGTTCTTC. The genes are TRBV25-1 and TRBJ2-1; 7 bases align to TRBD2. V shed 11 bases and J 10 bases; nucleotides not matched to a gene: 17. CDR3 size: 14 residues. Germline lookup yields CDR1 MGHDK and CDR2 SYGVNS.

For this clone: A single base separates this from a much larger clone, so it may be a read error. The rearrangement links TRBV29-1 to TRBJ1-5; the match to TRBD1 covers 9 bases. V trimming: 4 bases; J trimming: 5 bases; junction bases outside the gene matches: 3. This CDR3 has 13 residues. Germline CDR1 reads SQVTM; CDR2 reads ANQGSEA. The CDR3 nucleotides are TGCAGCGTTGTGGACAGGGGCGATCAGCCCCAGCATTTT. Its protein is CSVVDRGDQPQHF.

A note on this clone: Other DNA sequences in this specimen translate into the identical CDR3. The J gene is TRBJ2-7, the V gene TRBV7-9, with D possibly called TRBD1 or TRBD2 (5 bases each). Per the germline V gene, CDR1 is SEHNR and CDR2 is FQNEAQ (reference sequence). CDR3 length equals 15 residues. Trimming pared 1 base from V and 6 bases from J, leaving 16 bases between. For the CDR3, the DNA is TGTGCCAGCAGCTTAGGGGGCGGGTACCCCTTCGAGCAGTACTTC. This encodes CASSLGGGYPFEQYF.

The gene calls are TRBV6-1 and TRBJ1-1, with TRBD1 as a possible D gene (6 bases). This CDR3 comprises 14 residues. Germline V gives CDR1 MNHNS, CDR2 SASEGT. Trimming cost V 4 bases and J 3 bases, with 12 bases left between them. CDR3 DNA sequence: TGTGCCAGCAGTGGGGGACACGGGGACACTGAAGCTTTCTTT. The encoded protein is CASSGGHGDTEAFF.